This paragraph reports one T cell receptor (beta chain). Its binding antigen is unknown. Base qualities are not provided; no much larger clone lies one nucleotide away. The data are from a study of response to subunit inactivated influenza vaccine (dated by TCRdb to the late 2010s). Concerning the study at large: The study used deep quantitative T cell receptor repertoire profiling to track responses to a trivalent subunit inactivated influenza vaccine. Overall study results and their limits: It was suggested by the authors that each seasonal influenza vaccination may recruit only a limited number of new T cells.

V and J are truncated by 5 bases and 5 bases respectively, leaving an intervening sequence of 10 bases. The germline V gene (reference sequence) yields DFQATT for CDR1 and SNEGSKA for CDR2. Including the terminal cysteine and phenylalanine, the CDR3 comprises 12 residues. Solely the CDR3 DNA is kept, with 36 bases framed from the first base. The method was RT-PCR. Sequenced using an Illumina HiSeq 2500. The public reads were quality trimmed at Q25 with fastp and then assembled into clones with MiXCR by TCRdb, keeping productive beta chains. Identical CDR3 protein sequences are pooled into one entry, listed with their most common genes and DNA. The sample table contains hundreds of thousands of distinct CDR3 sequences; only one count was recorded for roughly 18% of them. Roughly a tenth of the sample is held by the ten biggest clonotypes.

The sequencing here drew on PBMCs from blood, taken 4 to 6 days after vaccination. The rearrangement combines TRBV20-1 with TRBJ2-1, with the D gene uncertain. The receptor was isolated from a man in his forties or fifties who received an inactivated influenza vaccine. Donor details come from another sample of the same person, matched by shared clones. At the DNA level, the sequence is TGCAGTGCTCTCCTTAGCCACAATGAGCAGTTCTTC. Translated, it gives CSALLSHNEQFF.